This TCR beta chain was profiled in a study of memory CD4+ T cells and cytomegalovirus serostatus (dated by TCRdb to the late 2010s). Regarding the research as a whole: The roughly 35 healthy Belgian adults in the cohort included 9 who were CMV seropositive and 24 who were CMV seronegative. The study sequenced CD4+ memory TCRbeta repertoires of a Belgian cohort with known cytomegalovirus serostatus to replicate a published TCR-based CMV serostatus classifier.

The germline V gene provides CDR1 SGHTA and CDR2 FQGNSA. The cysteine opens and the phenylalanine closes a CDR3 of 12 amino acids. The retained sequence is limited to the CDR3, 36 bases, with the frame set at the first base. V sheds 0 bases and J sheds 5 bases, leaving 3 bases between their ends. General study outcomes and caveats: Results were interpreted as suggesting that the CMV-associated TCR signature is largely present in the CD4+ memory repertoire. Of 150 to 200 previously reported CMV-associated TCRbeta sequences, around 67 appeared in the CD4+ memory repertoires, each in one to five individuals. CMV serostatus prediction reached a median bootstrapped AUC of roughly 0.96 with the original framework and just over 0.9 with a US-trained random forest. On the Belgian cohort, the classifier based on the original framework reached a median bootstrapped AUC of about 0.96, with a 95% CI of 0.76-1.00. Only CD4+CD45RO+ memory cells were sequenced, in contrast to the original study, which included naive and memory CD4+ and CD8+ populations.

A FACSAria II was used to sort memory CD4+ T cells, defined as single viable CD3+CD4+CD8-CD45RO+ cells. CMV serostatus was assessed using a Roche Elecsys assay, by which serum IgG against CMV pp150, pp28, p38 and p52 was detected. Once the samples were thawed, total CD4+ T cells were enriched through positive selection using CD4 magnetic microbeads. The samples came from a different study that was designed specifically to examine the CD4+ T cell memory repertoire. Peripheral blood mononuclear cells were isolated and cryopreserved according to standard operating procedures, and serum was stored at -80 degrees C. The staining used CD3-PerCP (BW264/56), CD4-APC (RPA-T4), CD45RO-PE (UCHT1) and CD8-Pacific Orange (3B5) antibodies, and Sytox blue was used to exclude non-viable cells. This clone was picked up a small number of times. The antigen it recognizes is unknown. No base qualities exist here, and no much larger clone lies one base off it.

The Quick-DNA Microprep Kit was used to extract genomic DNA from the sorted cells. Amplification of TCRbeta DNA was done with the immunoSEQ hsTCRbeta kit, following the protocol from the manufacturer. An Illumina MiSeq instrument was used to sequence the TCRbeta libraries. The original pipeline was this. After out-of-frame sequences were removed, around 2,200,000 distinct TCRbeta sequences remained, averaging about 67,000 per individual. Two values were used to score each individual: the count of roughly 180 previously reported CMV-associated TCRbeta sequences and the total count of productive distinct TCRbeta sequences. A beta-binomial model was reimplemented in Python, and scikit-learn random forests with default parameters were trained on US cohort data. Classifier performance on the Belgian cohort was reported as the median AUC with percentile confidence intervals calculated over 10,000 bootstrap iterations. Held by TCRdb, this immuneACCESS table contains in-frame sequences only and omits some clones. Under half of the omission traces to an unresolved V gene where checked; the cause of the rest is unknown. V and J calls and clone size are as listed in that table; D and trimming were resolved from the DNA. Within this sample are about 75,000 clones, with roughly 80% of them counted one time only. The ten largest clones capture 2.5% to 3% of the sample.

The rearrangement joined TRBV7-2 to TRBJ2-3; no D segment can be confidently identified. The sample taken for sequencing was memory CD4+ T cells from blood. The TCR originated in an adult in good health and CMV-seropositive. The DNA reads as follows: TGTGCCAGCAGCTTAGCTGTAGATACGCAGTATTTT. This encodes CASSLAVDTQYF.